This T cell receptor beta chain stems from a study of blood T cell repertoires in COVID-19. Across the study: In each case, the material was cDNA or gDNA derived from T cells, B-cell-depleted T cells, or PBMCs.

Researchers sorted participants into cohorts using their self-reported clinical history. TCRdb keeps only in-frame clones here, not all; method: immunoSEQ multiplex PCR. The sample has approximately 360,000 clones, about four fifths seen once; the top ten hold approximately 5%. With 6 bases removed from V and 6 bases from J, the gap between germline ends came to 12 bases. The V gene's germline CDR1 is MNHEY and CDR2 SVGEGT. This CDR3 is 13 amino acids long. The sample taken for sequencing was PBMCs or T cells enriched from blood (not recorded which). This chain links TRBV6-2 or TRBV6-3 with TRBJ2-1; D is ambiguous. The TCR comes from a woman aged 45 to 65 who had recovered from COVID-19. Here the CDR3 reads CASSYRTSNEQFF. The DNA for the CDR3 is TGTGCCAGCAGCTATCGAACTTCCAATGAGCAGTTCTTC.